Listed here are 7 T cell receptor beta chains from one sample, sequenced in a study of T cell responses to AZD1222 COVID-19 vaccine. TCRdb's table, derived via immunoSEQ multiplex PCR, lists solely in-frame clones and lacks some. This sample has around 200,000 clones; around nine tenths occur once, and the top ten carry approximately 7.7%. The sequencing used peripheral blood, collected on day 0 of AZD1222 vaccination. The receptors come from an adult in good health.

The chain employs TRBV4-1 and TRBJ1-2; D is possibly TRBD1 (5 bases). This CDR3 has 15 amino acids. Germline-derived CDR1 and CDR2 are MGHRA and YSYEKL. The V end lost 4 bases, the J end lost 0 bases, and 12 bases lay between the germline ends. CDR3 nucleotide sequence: TGCGCCAGCAGCCGAGAGACAGTCTCTAACTATGGCTACACCTTC. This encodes CASSRETVSNYGYTF.

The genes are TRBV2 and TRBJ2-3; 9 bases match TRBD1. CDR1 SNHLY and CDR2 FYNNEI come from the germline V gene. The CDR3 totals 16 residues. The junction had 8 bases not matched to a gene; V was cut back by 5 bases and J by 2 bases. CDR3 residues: CASSPGQGPFTDTQYF. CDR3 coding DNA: TGTGCCAGCAGTCCGGGACAGGGCCCCTTCACAGATACGCAGTATTTT.

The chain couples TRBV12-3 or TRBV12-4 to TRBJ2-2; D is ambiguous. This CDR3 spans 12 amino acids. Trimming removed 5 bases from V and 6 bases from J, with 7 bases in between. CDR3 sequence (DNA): TGTGCCAGCAGTCCTTTCCCCGGGGAGCTGTTTTTT. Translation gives CASSPFPGELFF.

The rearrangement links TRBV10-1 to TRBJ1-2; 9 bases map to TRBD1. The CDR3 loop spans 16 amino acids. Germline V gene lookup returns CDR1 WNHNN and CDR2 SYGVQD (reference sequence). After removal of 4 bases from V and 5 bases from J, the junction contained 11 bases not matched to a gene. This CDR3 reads CASSAGTGLFEYGYTF. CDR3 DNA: TGCGCCAGCAGTGCCGGGACAGGGTTATTCGAGTATGGCTACACCTTC.

The CDR3 loop is CASSLFSQPLDEQYF. Here the CDR3 DNA reads TGTGCCAGCAGCTTATTCAGTCAACCCCTCGACGAGCAGTACTTC. The chain carries TRBV7-9 and TRBJ2-7; D remains unclear. V lost 2 bases and J lost 5, with 16 bases in between. The CDR3 is 15 amino acids. The V gene's germline CDR1 is SEHNR and CDR2 FQNEAQ (reference sequence).

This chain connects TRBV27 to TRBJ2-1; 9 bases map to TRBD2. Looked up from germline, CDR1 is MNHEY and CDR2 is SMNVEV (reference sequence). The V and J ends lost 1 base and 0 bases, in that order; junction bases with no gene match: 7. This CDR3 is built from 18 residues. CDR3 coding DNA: TGTGCCAGCAGTTTATTGTCTAGCGGGGTAGGCTCCTACAATGAGCAGTTCTTC. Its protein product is CASSLLSSGVGSYNEQFF.

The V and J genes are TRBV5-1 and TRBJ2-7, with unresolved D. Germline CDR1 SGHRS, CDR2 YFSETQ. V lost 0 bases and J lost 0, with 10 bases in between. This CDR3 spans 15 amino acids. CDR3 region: CASSLGSVSSYEQYF. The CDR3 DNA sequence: TGCGCCAGCAGCTTGGGGTCAGTCAGCTCCTACGAGCAGTACTTC. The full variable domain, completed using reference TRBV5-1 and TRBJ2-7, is KAGVTQTPRYLIKTRGQQVTLSCSPISGHRSVSWYQQTPGQGLQFLFEYFSETQRNKGNFPGRFSGRQFSNSRSEMNVSTLELGDSALYLCASSLGSVSSYEQYFGPGTRLTVT.